Listed below are T cell receptor beta chains from one sample, sequenced in a study of blood T cell repertoires in COVID-19. Method: immunoSEQ multiplex PCR; TCRdb's copy keeps in-frame clones and lacks some. Of 150,000 to 250,000 clones listed, 80% to 85% were seen once; the top ten hold less than 9.5%. Sequenced sample: PBMCs or T cells enriched from blood (not recorded which). These receptors were obtained from a man between 40 and 49 years old who had recovered from COVID-19. CDR3s include the opening cysteine and the closing phenylalanine or tryptophan. The order of the fields is D gene, V gene, clone size, J gene, CDR3 DNA, CDR3 protein. D genes are given only for firm matches. Some rows have no size entry. The others give once, few or many, or a class for an expanded clone.

d_call: NA; v_call: TRBV11-2; clone_size: NA; j_call: TRBJ1-4; cdr3_nt: TGTGCCAGCAGCCCCGACAGACTTAATGAAAAACTGTTTTTT; cdr3_aa: CASSPDRLNEKLFF
d_call: NA; v_call: TRBV4-2; clone_size: NA; j_call: TRBJ2-7; cdr3_nt: TGTGCCAGCAGCTCCCGGAATGGGCCCCAGACCTACGAGCAGTACTTC; cdr3_aa: CASSSRNGPQTYEQYF
d_call: TRBD1; v_call: TRBV7-9; clone_size: NA; j_call: TRBJ1-1; cdr3_nt: TGTGCCAGCAACCCTCTCCCTCGACAGGGGATGAACACTGAAGCTTTCTTT; cdr3_aa: CASNPLPRQGMNTEAFF
d_call: TRBD1; v_call: TRBV27; clone_size: NA; j_call: TRBJ1-2; cdr3_nt: TGTGCCAGCAGTCAGACCACGGACAGGGTTAATGGCTACACCTTC; cdr3_aa: CASSQTTDRVNGYTF
d_call: NA; v_call: TRBV3-1/TRBV3-2; clone_size: NA; j_call: TRBJ2-3; cdr3_nt: TGTGCCAGCAGCCAAGATCCTACTAGCACAGATACGCAGTATTTT; cdr3_aa: CASSQDPTSTDTQYF
d_call: TRBD2; v_call: TRBV9; clone_size: NA; j_call: TRBJ2-1; cdr3_nt: TGTGCCAGCAGCGTAGGAATAGCGGGGTTCAATGAGCAGTTCTTC; cdr3_aa: CASSVGIAGFNEQFF
d_call: TRBD1; v_call: TRBV19; clone_size: NA; j_call: TRBJ1-6; cdr3_nt: TGTGCCAGTAGTATCGCGCAGGGGGAATCACCCCTCCACTTT; cdr3_aa: CASSIAQGESPLHF
d_call: NA; v_call: TRBV28; clone_size: NA; j_call: TRBJ1-5; cdr3_nt: TGTGCCAGCAGCCGCCGCAGAGGACAGCATCAGCCCCAGCATTTT; cdr3_aa: CASSRRRGQHQPQHF
d_call: TRBD2; v_call: TRBV5-1; clone_size: NA; j_call: TRBJ2-7; cdr3_nt: TGCGCCAGCAGCTCCGGGACTAGCGGGGGGGCCTACGAGCAGTACTTC; cdr3_aa: CASSSGTSGGAYEQYF
d_call: TRBD2; v_call: TRBV7-2; clone_size: NA; j_call: TRBJ2-7; cdr3_nt: TGTGCCAGCAGCTTCCTTAGCGGGGCTTACGAGCAGTACTTC; cdr3_aa: CASSFLSGAYEQYF
d_call: TRBD1; v_call: TRBV6-4; clone_size: few; j_call: TRBJ1-2; cdr3_nt: TGTGCCAGCTCCGGCTTATGGACAGGGAAGATTCCCTACACCTTC; cdr3_aa: CASSGLWTGKIPYTF
d_call: NA; v_call: TRBV12-3/TRBV12-4; clone_size: NA; j_call: TRBJ1-1; cdr3_nt: TGTGCCAGCAGTTTTTCAGGGGACACTGAAGCTTTCTTT; cdr3_aa: CASSFSGDTEAFF
d_call: TRBD1; v_call: TRBV29-1; clone_size: NA; j_call: TRBJ1-3; cdr3_nt: TGCAGCGTTTGGACAGGGGGAAACACCATATATTTT; cdr3_aa: CSVWTGGNTIYF
d_call: TRBD1; v_call: TRBV18; clone_size: NA; j_call: TRBJ2-1; cdr3_nt: TGTGCCAGCTCACCTCCCGGGACAGGGTTCGATGAGCAGTTCTTC; cdr3_aa: CASSPPGTGFDEQFF
d_call: TRBD1; v_call: TRBV7-9; clone_size: NA; j_call: TRBJ1-1; cdr3_nt: TGTGCCAGCAGCTCCATACAGGGGGCGGCGGACACTGAAGCTTTCTTT; cdr3_aa: CASSSIQGAADTEAFF
d_call: NA; v_call: TRBV7-2; clone_size: few; j_call: TRBJ1-1; cdr3_nt: TGTGCCAGCAGGACCCTCCGGCGGGCTCTCAGCACTGAAGCTTTCTTT; cdr3_aa: CASRTLRRALSTEAFF
d_call: TRBD1; v_call: TRBV4-1; clone_size: NA; j_call: TRBJ2-1; cdr3_nt: TGCGCCAGCAGCCAAACCGGGACAGCATTTCCTTACAATGAGCAGTTCTTC; cdr3_aa: CASSQTGTAFPYNEQFF
d_call: NA; v_call: TRBV6-5; clone_size: NA; j_call: TRBJ2-5; cdr3_nt: TGTGCCAGCAGTTACGGCAGGGCCGGTCCCCAGTACTTC; cdr3_aa: CASSYGRAGPQYF
d_call: NA; v_call: TRBV20-1; clone_size: NA; j_call: TRBJ1-1; cdr3_nt: TGCAGTGCTAGAGAGACCCGGGTCGCTTTCTTT; cdr3_aa: CSARETRVAFF